The clone carrying this T cell receptor (beta chain) has more than one count but fewer than ten. The antigen is not known. The ends were cut back, 2 bases at V and 2 bases at J, with 10 bases in the middle. The CDR3 runs to 15 residues. The germline V gene has CDR1 MNHNS and CDR2 SASEGT. The data belong to a study of T cell repertoires in cytomegalovirus infection. TCRdb re-analysed the reads in MiXCR, keeping a single row per CDR3 protein. The sample yields approximately 340,000 distinct CDR3 sequences, 25% to 35% seen once. The receptor's source is a human donor in good health (CMV status not recorded). Some clones in this sample may be carry-over from other donors' samples. The input for sequencing was cultured PBMCs, taken from culture after CMV antigen stimulation. The rearrangement joins TRBV6-1 to TRBJ1-5; D is unresolved. CDR3 in amino acids: CASSEFGFGNQPQHF. The CDR3 DNA is TGTGCCAGCAGTGAATTTGGTTTTGGCAATCAGCCCCAGCATTTT.